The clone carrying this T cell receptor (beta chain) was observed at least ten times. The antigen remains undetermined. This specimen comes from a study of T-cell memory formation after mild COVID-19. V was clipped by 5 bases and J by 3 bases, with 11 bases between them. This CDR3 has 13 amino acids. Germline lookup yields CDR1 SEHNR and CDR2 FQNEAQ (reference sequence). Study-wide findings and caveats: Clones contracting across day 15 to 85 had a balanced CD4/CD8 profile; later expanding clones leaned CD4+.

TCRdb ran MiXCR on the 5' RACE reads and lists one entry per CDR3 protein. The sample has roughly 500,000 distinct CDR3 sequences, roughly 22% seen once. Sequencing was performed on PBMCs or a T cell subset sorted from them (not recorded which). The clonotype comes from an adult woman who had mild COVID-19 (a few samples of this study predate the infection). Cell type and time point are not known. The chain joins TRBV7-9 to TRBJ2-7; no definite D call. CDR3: CASSPPAYYEQYF. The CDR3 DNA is TGTGCCAGCAGCCCACCGGCCTACTACGAGCAGTACTTC.